Following are 23 T cell receptor beta chains from one sample sequenced in a study of molecular identifiers for immune sequencing clone quantification. MiXCR, run by TCRdb on the PCR reads, gives a single entry per CDR3 protein. Found here are under 600,000 distinct CDR3 sequences, around 23% of them singletons; the top ten hold approximately 0.76%. Source material: naive CD8+ T cells from blood, with Jurkat cell RNA spiked in. Indicated subset: FACS-sorted CD8+CD4-CCR7+CD45RA+ naive T cells. These receptors originate from a human donor in good health. Some libraries in this study had Jurkat cell RNA spiked in.

This clonotype was counted at least ten times. V and J are TRBV5-1 and TRBJ2-5; 8 nucleotides agree with TRBD1. The CDR3 covers 15 residues. The trim removed 4 bases at V and 5 bases at J, leaving 10 bases unmatched. Germline V gives CDR1 SGHRS, CDR2 YFSETQ. The CDR3, as DNA: TGCGCCAGCAGCGCCGATGACAGGGGCTGGGAGACCCAGTACTTC. Amino acid sequence: CASSADDRGWETQYF. The whole variable domain, filled in from reference TRBV5-1 and TRBJ2-5, reads KAGVTQTPRYLIKTRGQQVTLSCSPISGHRSVSWYQQTPGQGLQFLFEYFSETQRNKGNFPGRFSGRQFSNSRSEMNVSTLELGDSALYLCASSADDRGWETQYFGPGTRLLVL.

Concerning this clonotype: With a much larger clone just one base away, this may be a read error. The conserved final phenylalanine or tryptophan is absent from the CDR3, which likely points to a read error. J is TRBJ2-7 and V is TRBV6-1, with D tentatively TRBD1 (6 bases). The germline V gene encodes CDR1 MNHNS and CDR2 SASEGT. The CDR3 covers 13 residues. V lost 3 bases and J lost 3, with 9 bases in between. DNA of the CDR3: TGTGCCAGCAGTGATTACAGGGTCTACGAGCAGTACTCC. Translation: CASSDYRVYEQYS.

This clonotype has more than one count but fewer than ten. This chain uses TRBV4-2 with TRBJ2-3, with 9 bases identical to TRBD2. Germline CDR1 and CDR2: LGHNA and YNFKEQ. The trim removed 4 bases at V and 7 bases at J, leaving 9 bases unmatched. This CDR3 has 15 amino acids. CDR3 DNA: TGTGCCAGCAGCCCCTGGTTTAGCGGGGGTTATACGCAGTATTTT. This translates into CASSPWFSGGYTQYF.

This clonotype was seen a handful of times. This chain links TRBV27 with TRBJ2-7, with D possibly TRBD2 on 6 matching bases. Trimming removed 2 bases at V and 0 bases at J, with 11 bases between. Germline V gene lookup returns CDR1 MNHEY and CDR2 SMNVEV (reference sequence). The CDR3 is 15 residues long. In DNA, the CDR3 is TGTGCCAGCAGTTTACGCGGAGGGTTCTCCTACGAGCAGTACTTC. It yields the protein CASSLRGGFSYEQYF.

The rearrangement joins TRBV20-1 to TRBJ2-4, with D perhaps matching TRBD2 (5 bases). Trimming took off 4 bases at V and 1 base at J, with 14 bases between the two ends. From germline, CDR1 is DFQATT and CDR2 SNEGSKA (reference sequence). The CDR3 spans 15 residues. CDR3 nucleotides: TGCAGTGCTAAAGATCCCCCGGGGGCCAAAAACATTCAGTACTTC. This codes for CSAKDPPGAKNIQYF.

This clonotype has ten or more counts. The J gene is TRBJ2-7, the V gene TRBV7-2; 9 nucleotides align to TRBD1. The V segment lost 4 bases and the J segment 5 bases; nucleotides outside the gene matches: 12. The CDR3 spans 16 residues. CDR1 is SGHTA, CDR2 FQGNSA, per germline. This chain's CDR3 is CASSSGSGTGFHEQYF. CDR3 nucleotide sequence: TGTGCCAGCAGCTCTGGAAGCGGGACAGGGTTCCACGAGCAGTACTTC.

This clonotype was detected a few times. This chain uses TRBV7-9 with TRBJ2-2; TRBD2 matches at 14 bases. J gave up 5 bases and V 8 bases, and 7 bases lay outside the gene matches. The CDR3 is 16 amino acids. Germline V gives CDR1 SEHNR, CDR2 FQNEAQ (reference sequence). The CDR3 region is CASATGLAGATGELFF. The CDR3 DNA is TGTGCCAGCGCTACGGGACTAGCGGGAGCTACCGGGGAGCTGTTTTTT.

V is TRBV29-1 and J is TRBJ2-2; 11 positions agree with TRBD1. V gave up 7 bases and J gave up 6 bases; unmatched junction bases: 1. The CDR3 runs 12 residues. Germline V gene lookup returns CDR1 SQVTM and CDR2 ANQGSEA. The CDR3 DNA sequence: TGCAGCGGGACAGGGGGCCCCGGGGAGCTGTTTTTT. Its translation: CSGTGGPGELFF.

This clonotype has ten or more counts. The rearrangement uses TRBV28 and TRBJ2-7; TRBD1 is a possible D gene (6 bases). The CDR3 is made up of 19 amino acids. The germline V gene has CDR1 MDHEN and CDR2 SYDVKM. V shed 5 bases and J shed 0 bases, with 26 bases lying between them. CDR3 region: CASSAPAELTQGFSYEQYF. CDR3 coding DNA: TGTGCCAGCAGTGCCCCCGCGGAATTAACTCAGGGGTTCTCCTACGAGCAGTACTTC.

This clonotype was observed many times. The V gene is TRBV29-1, the J gene TRBJ1-1; D unresolved. Germline lookup yields CDR1 SQVTM and CDR2 ANQGSEA. CDR3 length: 11 amino acids. V gave up 2 bases and J gave up 5 bases, with 6 bases separating them. The CDR3 DNA sequence: TGCAGCGTTGAAAAGTGGACTGAAGCTTTCTTT. Its protein product is CSVEKWTEAFF. Based on the CDR3 plus reference TRBV29-1 and TRBJ1-1, the full variable domain is SAVISQKPSRDICQRGTSLTIQCQVDSQVTMMFWYRQQPGQSLTLIATANQGSEATYESGFVIDKFPISRPNLTFSTLTVSNMSPEDSSIYLCSVEKWTEAFFGQGTRLTVV.

The rearrangement uses TRBV6-2 or TRBV6-3 and TRBJ2-1, with D unclear. Germline CDR1 and CDR2: MNHEY and SVGEGT. The V end was cut by 2 bases, the J end by 8 bases, with 16 bases between. The CDR3 spans 15 residues. The CDR3 DNA sequence: TGTGCCAGCAGTTACACGACACGAGCTAAGGATGAGCAGTTCTTC. Translation: CASSYTTRAKDEQFF.

Points on this clonotype: Compared with germline, one end of the junction differs, possibly owing to a read error. V usage is TRBV7-9 and J usage is TRBJ2-7; D is uncertain. This CDR3 is 14 amino acids long. Germline lookup yields CDR1 SEHNR and CDR2 FQNEAQ (reference sequence). CDR3 DNA sequence: TGTGCCAGCAGCACAGAAGTAAGGATTTATGAGCAGCACTTC. Translated, it gives CASSTEVRIYEQHF.

The table lists this clonotype with many counts. CDR3 sequence: CSARDLAVVTDTQYF. CDR3 DNA sequence: TGCAGTGCTAGAGATCTAGCGGTAGTCACAGATACGCAGTATTTT. The chain is built from TRBV20-1 and TRBJ2-3; 7 nucleotides align to TRBD2. Trimming removed 0 bases from V and 2 bases from J; junction bases left unmatched: 5. This CDR3 is 15 amino acids long. Germline V gene lookup returns CDR1 DFQATT and CDR2 SNEGSKA (reference sequence).

The V call is TRBV6-2 or TRBV6-3, the J call TRBJ2-7, with unresolved D. This CDR3 region has 15 residues. Germline V gene data show CDR1 as MNHEY and CDR2 as SVGEGT. The V and J ends lost 6 bases and 3 bases respectively, with 18 bases between them. CDR3 sequence: CASRPTQFSYYEQYF. In DNA form, the CDR3 reads TGTGCCAGCAGACCCACCCAGTTTTCCTACTACGAGCAGTACTTC.

The chain carries TRBV30 and TRBJ2-3; tentative D call: TRBD1 (6 bases). The CDR3 runs 14 residues. Germline V gene sequence: CDR1 GTSNPN, CDR2 SVGIG (reference sequence). The germline V and J ends were trimmed by 0 bases and 3 bases, with 10 bases remaining between them. CDR3 DNA sequence: TGTGCCTGGAGTGTACTAGGGGGAACAGATACGCAGTATTTT. Translating it yields CAWSVLGGTDTQYF.

This clonotype occurred many times. This chain joins TRBV4-3 and TRBJ1-1; the match to TRBD1 covers 9 bases. Germline V gives CDR1 LGHNA, CDR2 YSLEER. Losses at the gene ends were 4 bases for V and 5 bases for J; bases not matched to a gene: 5. There are 14 residues in the CDR3. The CDR3 spells CASSPGQGRTEAFF. DNA of the CDR3: TGCGCCAGCAGCCCCGGACAGGGGAGGACTGAAGCTTTCTTT.

The CDR3 loop is CASSQESGGLDEQYF. Here the CDR3 DNA reads TGCGCCAGCAGCCAAGAGTCAGGGGGTCTAGACGAGCAGTACTTC. V is TRBV4-1 and J is TRBJ2-7, with 7 bases lining up with TRBD1. The CDR3 length is 15 residues. Per germline, CDR1 MGHRA and CDR2 YSYEKL. V lost 0 bases and J lost 5; bases outside the gene matches: 7.

This clonotype was detected ten times or more. Written as DNA, the CDR3 is TGTGCCAGCAGCTTAGGTCCAAGCCGCTATGGCTACACCTTC. It translates to CASSLGPSRYGYTF. This chain links TRBV7-8 with TRBJ1-2; D not certain. The CDR3 loop spans 14 amino acids. V was cut by 1 base and J by 4 bases, with 10 bases left in between. The germline V gene encodes CDR1 SGHVS and CDR2 FQNEAQ.

This clonotype was detected only a few times. The CDR3 DNA follows: TGTGCCAGCAGCCCCATAACCTCTAACTATGGCTACACCTTC. Translated: CASSPITSNYGYTF. The chain is built from TRBV7-9 and TRBJ1-2; D gene unclear. V was pared by 5 bases and J by 0 bases, with 10 bases between. Germline assignment: CDR1 SEHNR and CDR2 FQNEAQ (reference sequence). This CDR3 has 14 residues.

A few counts support this clonotype. The chain uses TRBV4-1 and TRBJ1-2; D remains ambiguous. Trimming pared 2 bases from V and 3 bases from J, leaving 7 bases between. CDR1 and CDR2 (germline): MGHRA, YSYEKL. This CDR3 contains 13 residues. DNA for the CDR3: TGCGCCAGCAGCCAAATTGCCGACTATGGCTACACCTTC. This sequence encodes CASSQIADYGYTF.

A word on this clonotype: At one end the junction does not follow the germline gene, possibly because of a read error. The chain uses TRBV5-1 and TRBJ1-6, with D possibly being TRBD1 (5 bases). The CDR3 contains 14 residues. Germline lookup yields CDR1 SGHRS and CDR2 YFSETQ. CDR3 nucleotides: TGTGCCAGCAGCTTAGTCGGGGGTAATTCACCCCTCCACTTT. Translating gives CASSLVGGNSPLHF.

This clonotype appeared many times. The junction does not match germline at one end; this may be a read error. V and J are TRBV27 and TRBJ1-5, with unresolved D. From germline, CDR1 is MNHEY and CDR2 SMNVEV (reference sequence). This CDR3 comprises 11 residues. As DNA, the CDR3 is TGTGCCAGCAGTTCCCCAGAGGTATGGAATTTT. Amino acids: CASSSPEVWNF.

Comment on this clonotype: One junction end disagrees with the germline gene, perhaps due to a read error. The chain employs TRBV19 and TRBJ2-3, with TRBD1 as a possible D gene (5 bases). CDR3 length: 14 residues. Germline CDR1 reads LNHDA; CDR2 reads SQIVND (reference sequence). CDR3: CASSIIQSTGTQYF. CDR3 in DNA: TGTGCCAGTAGTATCATCCAGTCCACAGGTACGCAGTATTTT.